The 31 T cell receptor beta chains in this list originate from one sample, sequenced in a study of T cell responses to AZD1222 COVID-19 vaccine. Profiling relied on immunoSEQ multiplex PCR, and the TCRdb table lists in-frame clones only, not all of them. This table has more than 110,000 clones, about nine tenths appearing once. The sample consisted of peripheral blood, taken on day 0 of AZD1222 vaccination. These receptors all stem from an adult in good health.

CDR3 loop: CASSQDLLAKTQYF. DNA for the CDR3: TGCGCCAGCAGCCAAGATCTATTGGCTAAGACCCAGTACTTC. The rearrangement joins TRBV4-1 to TRBJ2-5; no reliable D call. CDR3 length equals 14 residues. Germline-derived CDR1 and CDR2 are MGHRA and YSYEKL. The germline V and J ends were trimmed by 0 bases and 6 bases, with 11 bases remaining between them.

The chain uses TRBV18 and TRBJ2-7; the D gene could be TRBD1 or TRBD2 (6 bases each). Per the germline V gene, CDR1 is KGHSH and CDR2 is LQKENI. Trimming removed 4 bases at V and 3 bases at J, with 19 bases between. The CDR3 contains 16 residues. The CDR3 bases are TGTGCCAGCTCACTAAGGATAACGGGGGCACTCTACGAGCAGTACTTC. Residues: CASSLRITGALYEQYF.

The V gene is TRBV11-2, the J gene TRBJ2-1; 10 bases line up with TRBD2. Germline V gives CDR1 SGHAT, CDR2 FQNNGV. V gave up 7 bases and J gave up 0 bases; unmatched junction bases: 3. The CDR3 covers 15 residues. The CDR3 region has the DNA TGTGCCAGCACGGGGACTAGCGCCTCCTACAATGAGCAGTTCTTC. This translates into CASTGTSASYNEQFF.

This clone appeared a few times. The gene calls are TRBV18 and TRBJ2-2, with 8 bases fitting TRBD2. Germline V gives CDR1 KGHSH, CDR2 LQKENI. V was pared by 0 bases and J by 0 bases, with 3 bases of the junction left unmatched. The CDR3 consists of 17 residues. In nucleotides, the CDR3 is TGTGCCAGCTCACCACCGGCTAGCGGGTCGAACACCGGGGAGCTGTTTTTT. Encoded protein: CASSPPASGSNTGELFF.

V is TRBV15 and J is TRBJ1-6; D gene uncertain. There are 13 residues in the CDR3. V was clipped by 5 bases and J by 7 bases, with 9 bases between them. Germline V gene data show CDR1 as LNHNV and CDR2 as YYDKDF (reference sequence). DNA of the CDR3: TGTGCCACCAGCGTTACCAGAAATTCACCCCTCCACTTT. Translated, it gives CATSVTRNSPLHF.

This rearrangement joins TRBV4-1 to TRBJ2-2, with 7 bases identical to TRBD1. The germline CDR1 and CDR2 sequences are MGHRA and YSYEKL. J was trimmed by 4 bases and V by 1 base; bases with no gene match: 6. The CDR3 is 16 amino acids. CDR3: CASSQVFTGVTGELFF. CDR3 sequence (DNA): TGCGCCAGCAGCCAAGTTTTTACAGGGGTCACCGGGGAGCTGTTTTTT.

CDR3 in amino acids: CASSGGLAGKGGELFF. CDR3 bases: TGTGCCAGCAGTGGGGGACTAGCGGGGAAGGGCGGGGAGCTGTTTTTT. The chain employs TRBV2 and TRBJ2-2; 13 positions match TRBD2. Germline values: CDR1 SNHLY, CDR2 FYNNEI. CDR3 length: 16 amino acids. Germline trimming cut 4 bases from V and 7 bases from J; bases unmatched to any gene: 6.

The V and J genes are TRBV2 and TRBJ2-1; no reliable D call. The V end was cut by 3 bases, the J end by 0 bases, with 9 bases between. Germline CDR1 reads SNHLY; CDR2 reads FYNNEI. The CDR3 runs 15 residues. The CDR3 DNA reads TGTGCCAGCAGTGAGGACGGAAGCTCCTACAATGAGCAGTTCTTC. Residues: CASSEDGSSYNEQFF.

The CDR3 DNA reads as TGTGCCAGCAGCCCCAGGGAGGGCGGAAATCAGCCCCAGCATTTT. This gives the protein CASSPREGGNQPQHF. The chain combines TRBV7-8 with TRBJ1-5; tentative D call: TRBD1 (5 bases). CDR1 is SGHVS, CDR2 FQNEAQ, per germline. V was clipped by 5 bases and J by 4 bases, with 15 bases between them. The CDR3 consists of 15 residues.

The V call is TRBV6-5, the J call TRBJ1-1, with D tentatively TRBD1 (6 bases). This CDR3 spans 14 amino acids. Looked up from germline, CDR1 is MNHEY and CDR2 is SVGAGI. V lost 4 bases and J lost 7, with 16 bases in between. In DNA, the CDR3 is TGTGCCAGCAGTTCAAGGGGGGGGTTGGGTGAAGCTTTCTTT. Translation gives CASSSRGGLGEAFF.

V and J are TRBV18 and TRBJ2-3; 10 positions agree with TRBD2. The junction had 6 bases not matched to a gene; V was cut back by 4 bases and J by 5 bases. Germline V lookup: CDR1 KGHSH, CDR2 LQKENI. This CDR3 has 15 amino acids. The CDR3, as DNA: TGTGCCAGCTCACGAAGCGGGGGGGCCGTAGATACGCAGTATTTT. Its protein is CASSRSGGAVDTQYF.

This clone has just a few counts. V usage is TRBV21-1 and J usage is TRBJ2-1; the D call in the table, TRBD2, was not verified against the DNA. TRBV21-1 is designated a pseudogene. The CDR3 has 24 residues. The CDR3 here is CASSKASSRLAGDRPSSSYNEQFF. The DNA of the CDR3 is TGTGCCAGCAGCAAAGCATCGTCGCGGCTAGCGGGGGATCGACCGTCGAGCTCCTACAATGAGCAGTTCTTC.

This sequence joins TRBV18 and TRBJ1-5; TRBD1 matches at 7 bases. The CDR3 runs to 15 residues. CDR1 KGHSH and CDR2 LQKENI come from the germline V gene. Trimming took 1 base from V and 6 from J; bases not matched to a gene: 6. CDR3 coding DNA: TGTGCCAGCTCACCACAGGGGGCCCTAAGTCAGCCCCAGCATTTT. It is translated as CASSPQGALSQPQHF.

The V and J genes are TRBV5-1 and TRBJ2-3; 7 nucleotides agree with TRBD1. The CDR3 extends over 16 amino acids. Germline V gene lookup returns CDR1 SGHRS and CDR2 YFSETQ. Unmatched junction bases numbered 8, after V lost 0 bases and J lost 4 bases. The DNA of the CDR3 is TGCGCCAGCAGCTTGGGACAGGGTACTTTTGCAGATACGCAGTATTTT. This codes for CASSLGQGTFADTQYF.

The V and J genes are TRBV9 and TRBJ1-1; D not resolved. The CDR3 covers 13 residues. Germline CDR1 reads SGDLS; CDR2 reads YYNGEE. The ends were cut back, 3 bases at V and 0 bases at J, with 6 bases in the middle. CDR3 loop: CASSDPLNTEAFF. CDR3 in DNA: TGTGCCAGCAGCGACCCATTGAACACTGAAGCTTTCTTT.

The J gene is TRBJ2-1, the V gene TRBV7-6; TRBD2 matches 16 bases. This CDR3 has 19 residues. From germline, CDR1 is SGHVS and CDR2 FNYEAQ. The trim removed 8 bases at V and 4 bases at J, leaving 14 bases unmatched. CDR3 nucleotides: TGTGCCAGCGCTTTCCGAGGGACTAGCGGGGGGGCTAAATACAATGAGCAGTTCTTC. Its protein product is CASAFRGTSGGAKYNEQFF. Variable domain in full (rest from reference TRBV7-6 and TRBJ2-1): GAGVSQSPRYKVTKRGQDVALRCDPISGHVSLYWYRQALGQGPEFLTYFNYEAQQDKSGLPNDRFSAERPEGSISTLTIQRTEQRDSAMYRCASAFRGTSGGAKYNEQFFGPGTRLTVL.

Only a few counts were recorded for this clone. The genes are TRBV7-8 and TRBJ1-6; 9 bases line up with TRBD1. V lost 2 bases and J lost 8; bases outside the gene matches: 7. CDR1 SGHVS and CDR2 FQNEAQ come from the germline V gene. The CDR3 covers 16 residues. The CDR3 nucleotides are TGTGCCAGCAGCTTATGGTCCGGGACAGGGTATTCACCCCTCCACTTT. It is translated as CASSLWSGTGYSPLHF. The variable domain in full, with the rest retrieved from reference TRBV7-8 and TRBJ1-6, is GAGVSQSPRYKVAKRGQDVALRCDPISGHVSLFWYQQALGQGPEFLTYFQNEAQLDKSGLPSDRFFAERPEGSVSTLKIQRTQQEDSAVYLCASSLWSGTGYSPLHFGNGTRLTVT.

The chain has TRBV21-1 and TRBJ1-4. TRBV21-1 is designated a pseudogene. The CDR3 covers 12 residues. The CDR3 nucleotides are TGTGCCAGCAGCAAAAAATTGGAAAAACTGTTTTTT. This codes for CASSKKLEKLFF.

The CDR3 loop reads CASSLTDREAGELFF. As DNA, the CDR3 is TGTGCCAGCAGCCTCACCGACAGGGAGGCCGGGGAGCTGTTTTTT. The chain combines TRBV3-1 (or the pseudogene TRBV3-2) with TRBJ2-2; D possibly corresponds to TRBD1 (7 bases). In germline, CDR1 is LGHDT, CDR2 YNNKEL (reference sequence). The V and J ends lost 4 bases and 6 bases respectively, with 15 bases between them. The CDR3 runs 15 residues.

The chain couples TRBV10-2 to TRBJ2-7; tentatively, D is TRBD1 or TRBD2 (5 bases each). V lost 6 bases to trimming and J lost 2 bases, with 14 bases between them. The CDR3 totals 14 residues. Germline V CDR1 and CDR2: WSHSY, SAAADI. The CDR3 bases are TGCGCCAGCAGGAGAGGGACGGAAACCTACGAGCAGTACTTC. It encodes CASRRGTETYEQYF.

The chain links TRBV4-1 to TRBJ1-2; 7 bases align to TRBD1. V gave up 1 base and J gave up 5 bases; unmatched junction bases: 7. CDR3 length equals 15 residues. CDR1 and CDR2 from the germline V gene are MGHRA and YSYEKL. The CDR3 loop reads CASSQGWGQLYGYTF. CDR3 coding DNA: TGCGCCAGCAGCCAAGGTTGGGGACAGCTTTATGGCTACACCTTC.

V and J are TRBV3-1 (or the pseudogene TRBV3-2) and TRBJ2-1, with D tentatively TRBD2 (5 bases). V lost 0 bases, J lost 7 bases, and 22 bases lay in between. This CDR3 is built from 18 residues. Germline V lookup: CDR1 LGHDT, CDR2 YNNKEL (reference sequence). CDR3 nucleotide sequence: TGTGCCAGCAGCCAAGATGTGAGTAGCGCGCTTCCCTTGAATGAGCAGTTCTTC. Amino acids: CASSQDVSSALPLNEQFF.

V and J are TRBV29-1 and TRBJ1-2, with D unclear. Trimming took 5 bases from V and 5 from J, leaving 15 bases between them. The CDR3 runs 13 residues. Germline loops: CDR1 SQVTM, CDR2 ANQGSEA. In nucleotides, the CDR3 is TGCAGCGTTCTGGAACAGTTACTATATGGCTACACCTTC. Amino acid sequence: CSVLEQLLYGYTF.

In the case of this clone: Sequence at one end of the junction differs from germline and may be a read error. The chain carries TRBV11-2 and TRBJ2-7; D call uncertain. The CDR3 spans 14 residues. Germline V gene data show CDR1 as SGHAT and CDR2 as FQNNGV. The CDR3 region has the DNA TGTGCCAGCAGCGTAGACTGGGGCTCCTACGAGCAGTACTTC. Protein sequence: CASSVDWGSYEQYF.

J is TRBJ1-3 and V is TRBV11-3; 8 bases fit TRBD1. Losses at the gene ends were 2 bases for V and 4 bases for J; bases not matched to a gene: 7. The germline V gene has CDR1 SGHNT and CDR2 YENEEA. CDR3 length: 16 amino acids. The CDR3 nucleotides are TGTGCCAGCAGCTTATGTCAGGGGGCTTTCGGAAACACCATATATTTT. Its translation: CASSLCQGAFGNTIYF.

The chain links TRBV11-2 to TRBJ2-5, with 7 bases identical to TRBD2. Germline V gene sequence: CDR1 SGHAT, CDR2 FQNNGV. The CDR3 is 18 residues long. V was pared by 3 bases and J by 2 bases, with 15 bases of the junction left unmatched. CDR3 in amino acids: CASSLKPLAREAQETQYF. CDR3 bases: TGTGCCAGCAGCTTGAAACCACTAGCCCGGGAGGCACAAGAGACCCAGTACTTC.

The chain links TRBV7-2 to TRBJ2-7, with 11 bases matching TRBD2. The germline CDR1 and CDR2 sequences are SGHTA and FQGNSA. The CDR3 runs 15 residues. V shed 5 bases, J shed 4 bases, and the junction held 7 bases outside the gene matches. This CDR3 is CASSRIAGGRYEQYF. In DNA form, the CDR3 reads TGTGCCAGCAGCCGCATAGCGGGAGGGCGGTACGAGCAGTACTTC.

The sample holds a few counts of this clone. In DNA form, the CDR3 reads TGTGCCAGCAGCTTAACTCAGAACCCTACCTACTATGGCTACACCTTC. The encoded protein is CASSLTQNPTYYGYTF. J is TRBJ1-2 and V is TRBV7-8; D gene unclear. This CDR3 has 16 amino acids. Germline V gene data show CDR1 as SGHVS and CDR2 as FQNEAQ. V gave up 2 bases and J gave up 3 bases, with 16 bases separating them.

The J gene is TRBJ1-3, the V gene TRBV11-2, with no clear D. CDR3 length equals 18 residues. The germline CDR1 and CDR2 sequences are SGHAT and FQNNGV. Trimming cost V 2 bases and J 4 bases, with 21 bases left between them. Written as DNA, the CDR3 is TGTGCCAGCAGCTTACGGGCGACGGCACAACGTCGGGGAAACACCATATATTTT. This encodes CASSLRATAQRRGNTIYF. Variable domain in full (rest from reference TRBV11-2 and TRBJ1-3): EAGVAQSPRYKIIEKRQSVAFWCNPISGHATLYWYQQILGQGPKLLIQFQNNGVVDDSQLPKDRFSAERLKGVDSTLKIQPAKLEDSAVYLCASSLRATAQRRGNTIYFGEGSWLTVV.

The rearrangement uses TRBV27 and TRBJ2-7; the D gene is possibly TRBD1 (5 bases). The CDR3 loop spans 14 amino acids. Germline CDR1 and CDR2: MNHEY and SMNVEV (reference sequence). V lost 7 bases, J lost 6 bases, and 19 bases lay in between. CDR3 sequence (DNA): TGTGCCAGCAATCCCTATGGGGCCCCTGGCGAGCAGTACTTC. Protein sequence: CASNPYGAPGEQYF.

This chain uses TRBV7-6 with TRBJ1-1, with D unresolved. Germline V CDR1 and CDR2: SGHVS, FNYEAQ. Trimming shortened V by 3 bases and J by 1 base, and 6 bases separated the two germline ends. The CDR3 spans 13 residues. The CDR3 spells CASSFSKNTEAFF. The CDR3 nucleotides are TGTGCCAGCAGCTTTAGTAAGAACACTGAAGCTTTCTTT.